This TCR beta chain was recovered during a study of siplizumab effects on memory and regulatory T cells. Broader study findings: Unstimulated subsets captured only a minor fraction of alloreactive clones. Alloreactive sequences traceable to unstimulated CD4+ memory cells declined significantly under siplizumab.

Remarks on this clone: Its antigen is undetermined.

Germline V gene sequence: CDR1 LNHNV, CDR2 YYDKDF (reference sequence). CDR3 length equals 18 residues. V trimming: 1 base; J trimming: 0 bases; junction bases outside the gene matches: 5. Here immunoSEQ multiplex PCR was the method, and the copy in TCRdb shows in-frame clones only, minus some. Of some 100,000 clones listed, about 91% are singletons. The chain has TRBV15 and TRBJ2-1, with 11 nucleotides matching TRBD2. This receptor was identified in a human donor in good health. The sample consisted of Tregs sorted from blood. The CDR3 loop reads CATSRVGLAASSYNEQFF. CDR3 DNA sequence: TGTGCCACCAGCAGAGTGGGACTAGCGGCCTCCTCCTACAATGAGCAGTTCTTC.